Sequencing of this T cell receptor beta chain was carried out in a study of T cell responses to AZD1222 COVID-19 vaccine. Germline V CDR1 and CDR2: LNHNV, YYDKDF (reference sequence). V shed 5 bases and J shed 0 bases, with 14 bases lying between them. This CDR3 region has 16 residues. TCRdb's copy holds only in-frame clones and misses some; the assay was immunoSEQ multiplex PCR. The sample holds 100,000 or so clones, about 85% seen once. Sequences were derived from peripheral blood, sampled on day 0 of AZD1222 vaccination. V gene TRBV15 combines with J gene TRBJ1-5, with D unclear. The sequence came from an adult in good health. The CDR3 reads CATSPAGSNSNQPQHF. The CDR3 DNA reads as TGTGCCACCAGCCCAGCTGGGTCGAATAGCAATCAGCCCCAGCATTTT.